This TCR beta chain was captured by sequencing in a study of chemoradiotherapy in HPV16-positive cancers. Some clones are missing from TCRdb's copy, which holds only in-frame ones; the method was immunoSEQ multiplex PCR. The profile shows thousands of clones, less than 85% of them singletons. The CDR3 is made up of 15 amino acids. Per germline, CDR1 SGHRS and CDR2 YFSETQ. The germline V and J ends were trimmed by 4 bases and 4 bases, with 17 bases remaining between them. Comments on this clone: Its antigen is not known.

Regarding the study as a whole: The functional HPV-specific definition rests on just a couple of HPV16-positive patients.

The input for sequencing was tumor tissue, taken from a patient who underwent chemoradiotherapy. V is TRBV5-1 and J is TRBJ1-2; a weak D match, TRBD1 (6 bases). The receptor's source is a human donor with HPV-associated anogenital cancer. The DNA of the CDR3 is TGCGCCAGCAGCGAGACGGGGGGCGATTCCTATGGCTACACCTTC. It specifies CASSETGGDSYGYTF. Full variable domain (outside the CDR3, taken from reference TRBV5-1 and TRBJ1-2): KAGVTQTPRYLIKTRGQQVTLSCSPISGHRSVSWYQQTPGQGLQFLFEYFSETQRNKGNFPGRFSGRQFSNSRSEMNVSTLELGDSALYLCASSETGGDSYGYTFGSGTRLTVV.